This T cell receptor (beta chain) was identified during a study of molecular identifiers for immune sequencing clone quantification. Points from the study as a whole: Shared barcodes on identical TCR molecules could underestimate the sizes of highly expanded clones. The study found clones above 20 RNA copies held over 97% of effector molecules and under 1% in naive cells.

As CD8+CD4-CCR7+CD45RA+ cells, naive CD8 T cells were sorted. The V and J ends lost 0 bases and 12 bases respectively, with 25 bases between them. Germline V gene lookup returns CDR1 DFQATT and CDR2 SNEGSKA (reference sequence). CDR3 size: 16 residues. There are many counts of this clonotype. Its antigen is unknown. The bulk TCR libraries were made with methods described before and with listed TCR primers. MiXCR was run by TCRdb on the PCR reads, yielding one entry per CDR3 protein. The table records under 800,000 distinct CDR3 sequences, about 25% of them present only once. This chain joins TRBV20-1 and TRBJ2-3; D is unclear. This TCR was sampled from a human donor in good health. Some libraries in this study had Jurkat cell RNA spiked in. Sequencing used naive CD8+ T cells from blood, with Jurkat cell RNA spiked in. The subset denotes: FACS-sorted CD8+CD4-CCR7+CD45RA+ naive T cells. This CDR3 reads CSARDLVAGLAVAQYF. The CDR3, as DNA: TGCAGTGCTAGAGATCTCGTTGCAGGTTTGGCCGTGGCCCAGTATTTT.